Presented here are 3 T cell receptor beta chains from one specimen sequenced in a study of molecular identifiers for immune sequencing clone quantification. TCRdb fed the PCR reads into MiXCR, producing one record per CDR3 protein. The sample lists approximately 93,000 distinct CDR3 sequences; around 27% were seen once. The specimen was naive CD8+ T cells from blood, with Jurkat cell RNA spiked in. Subset indicated: FACS-sorted CD8+CD4-CCR7+CD45RA+ naive T cells. The receptors originated from a human donor in good health. Some libraries in this study had Jurkat cell RNA spiked in.

This clonotype has a count of ten or more. This chain links TRBV29-1 with TRBJ1-1; D not resolved. CDR1 is SQVTM and CDR2 is ANQGSEA in the germline V gene. The CDR3 contains 13 residues. Trimming took off 5 bases at V and 3 bases at J, with 13 bases between the two ends. The CDR3 DNA is TGCAGCGTTTCGGACCGAGGCGACACTGAAGCTTTCTTT. Its translation: CSVSDRGDTEAFF.

V and J are TRBV30 and TRBJ2-7, with 11 bases matching TRBD1. J was trimmed by 5 bases and V by 3 bases; bases with no gene match: 9. CDR3 size: 15 residues. Germline values: CDR1 GTSNPN, CDR2 SVGIG (reference sequence). The CDR3, as DNA: TGTGCCTGGAGCTTGGGACAGGGGGTCATGAACGAGCAGTACTTC. This translates into CAWSLGQGVMNEQYF. The full variable domain, completed using reference TRBV30 and TRBJ2-7, is SQTIHQWPATLVQPVGSPLSLECTVEGTSNPNLYWYRQAAGRGLQLLFYSVGIGQISSEVPQNLSASRPQDRQFILSSKKLLLSDSGFYLCAWSLGQGVMNEQYFGPGTRLTVT.

This clonotype was counted at least ten times. This chain connects TRBV6-5 to TRBJ2-3; unclear D gene. The germline V gene has CDR1 MNHEY and CDR2 SVGAGI. This CDR3 has 15 residues. V was cut by 3 bases and J by 0 bases, with 10 bases left in between. CDR3 DNA sequence: TGTGCCAGCAGTTATCGCATCAGCAGCACAGATACGCAGTATTTT. Translated: CASSYRISSTDTQYF.